Each of the 23 T cell receptor beta chains below was sequenced from the same sample in a study of technical replicates of blood from a few donors. TCRdb's copy holds only in-frame clones and misses some; the assay was immunoSEQ multiplex PCR. The data show approximately 49,000 clones, with roughly 90% seen just once and around 3.9% held by the top ten. The sequencing input was PBMCs. The receptor set was obtained from a human donor in good health. Some clones in this sample may be carry-over from other donors' samples.

The chain has TRBV30 and TRBJ2-7; 7 bases are shared with TRBD1. The ends lost 5 bases at V and 2 bases at J; junction bases unmatched: 9. The CDR3 has 14 residues. Germline assignment: CDR1 GTSNPN and CDR2 SVGIG (reference sequence). The CDR3 DNA is TGTGCCTGGCTCCGGGACAGACAACCCTACGAGCAGTACTTC. Translated, it gives CAWLRDRQPYEQYF.

The V call is TRBV5-1, the J call TRBJ1-6; a possible D gene is TRBD1 (6 bases). This CDR3 spans 15 amino acids. V lost 0 bases to trimming and J lost 7 bases, with 11 bases between them. Germline CDR1 and CDR2: SGHRS and YFSETQ. CDR3 DNA sequence: TGCGCCAGCAGCTTGGCCACGGACAGAAATTCACCCCTCCACTTT. Translated, it gives CASSLATDRNSPLHF.

The V and J genes are TRBV4-1 and TRBJ2-7; 10 nucleotides line up with TRBD2. The CDR3 contains 15 residues. Germline trimming cut 1 base from V and 3 bases from J; bases unmatched to any gene: 3. Germline V lookup: CDR1 MGHRA, CDR2 YSYEKL. The CDR3 here is CASSQGASGGYEQYF. CDR3 DNA: TGCGCCAGCAGCCAAGGGGCTAGCGGGGGCTACGAGCAGTACTTC.

CDR3 residues: CASSSPSSSYEQYF. In nucleotides, the CDR3 is TGTGCCAGCAGTTCCCCCTCCAGCTCCTACGAGCAGTACTTC. The rearrangement uses TRBV6-6 and TRBJ2-7; no reliable D call. This CDR3 contains 14 residues. V was clipped by 4 bases and J by 0 bases, with 10 bases between them. The germline CDR1 and CDR2 sequences are MNHNY and SVGAGI (reference sequence).

The chain is built from TRBV5-6 and TRBJ2-7; the match to TRBD1 covers 8 bases. The CDR3 totals 12 residues. Germline V gives CDR1 SGHDT, CDR2 YYEEEE. The V and J ends lost 1 base and 13 bases, in that order; junction bases with no gene match: 7. The CDR3 DNA is TGTGCCAGCAGCTTGACCGGGACAGGCCCCTACTTC. Protein sequence: CASSLTGTGPYF.

This chain joins TRBV4-1 and TRBJ1-4; a possible D gene is TRBD1 (6 bases). V was clipped by 5 bases and J by 5 bases, with 12 bases between them. Germline V gene lookup returns CDR1 MGHRA and CDR2 YSYEKL. The CDR3 length is 14 residues. CDR3 sequence reads: CASSFGQTNEKLFF. CDR3 coding DNA: TGCGCCAGCAGCTTTGGACAGACGAATGAAAAACTGTTTTTT.

The J gene is TRBJ1-5, the V gene TRBV30; D uncertain. The CDR3 sequence is 13 residues long. Trimming stripped 2 bases from V and 8 bases from J, with 13 bases between. Germline V gives CDR1 GTSNPN, CDR2 SVGIG (reference sequence). CDR3 DNA sequence: TGTGCCTGGAGTAGAGATTCCCGAGAGCCCCAGCATTTT. Amino acid sequence: CAWSRDSREPQHF.

V and J are TRBV2 and TRBJ1-1; D remains unclear. Germline V CDR1 and CDR2: SNHLY, FYNNEI. V was trimmed by 7 bases and J by 0 bases, leaving 15 bases between them. CDR3 length: 15 amino acids. CDR3 in amino acids: CASIGLSLMNTEAFF. The CDR3 DNA is TGTGCCAGCATAGGACTGAGTCTGATGAACACTGAAGCTTTCTTT.

This clone was detected only once. The chain recombines TRBV15 with TRBJ2-1; TRBD2 aligns across 7 bases. This CDR3 has 17 amino acids. Germline V gene data show CDR1 as LNHNV and CDR2 as YYDKDF (reference sequence). With 0 bases clipped from V and 4 bases from J, the junction kept 9 bases outside the gene matches. CDR3 bases: TGTGCCACCAGCAGAGATCAAGTGGGAGCGGGGTACAATGAGCAGTTCTTC. Its protein product is CATSRDQVGAGYNEQFF.

The chain combines TRBV5-6 with TRBJ2-7, with 14 bases fitting TRBD2. With V trimmed by 6 bases and J by 0 bases, 5 bases remained unmatched. Germline V gene data show CDR1 as SGHDT and CDR2 as YYEEEE. The CDR3 is 16 residues long. The CDR3 DNA reads TGTGCCAGCATGGGGACTAGCGGGAGTCTCTCCTACGAGCAGTACTTC. This codes for CASMGTSGSLSYEQYF.

The gene calls are TRBV5-1 and TRBJ1-1; D ambiguous. Germline V gene sequence: CDR1 SGHRS, CDR2 YFSETQ. Trimming removed 4 bases from V and 6 bases from J, with 19 bases in between. The CDR3 is 15 residues long. CDR3 coding DNA: TGCGCCAGCAGCCGGGGAGGACTCACCCTGGCTGAAGCTTTCTTT. Residues: CASSRGGLTLAEAFF.

V usage is TRBV6-5 and J usage is TRBJ1-1; no definite D call. The CDR3 totals 11 residues. Looked up from germline, CDR1 is MNHEY and CDR2 is SVGAGI. V dropped 2 bases and J dropped 7 bases, with 5 bases sitting between them. The chain's CDR3 is CASSYELEAFF. CDR3 sequence (DNA): TGTGCCAGCAGTTACGAACTTGAAGCTTTCTTT.

The V call is TRBV7-2, the J call TRBJ1-5, with D uncertain. CDR1 and CDR2 from the germline V gene are SGHTA and FQGNSA. The CDR3 is 14 residues long. V dropped 1 base and J dropped 0 bases, with 4 bases sitting between them. In nucleotides, the CDR3 is TGTGCCAGCAGCTTAGTCCATAGCAATCAGCCCCAGCATTTT. Amino acids: CASSLVHSNQPQHF. The variable domain in full, with the rest retrieved from reference TRBV7-2 and TRBJ1-5, is GAGVSQSPSNKVTEKGKDVELRCDPISGHTALYWYRQSLGQGLEFLIYFQGNSAPDKSGLPSDRFSAERTGGSVSTLTIQRTQQEDSAVYLCASSLVHSNQPQHFGDGTRLSIL.

This chain connects TRBV6-5 to TRBJ2-7, with 12 bases identical to TRBD2. V was clipped by 4 bases and J by 4 bases; unmatched bases: 5. The CDR3 extends over 15 amino acids. CDR1 MNHEY and CDR2 SVGAGI come from the germline V gene. CDR3 sequence (DNA): TGTGCCAGCAGTTTTCAGACTAGCGGGAGATACGAGCAGTACTTC. This gives the protein CASSFQTSGRYEQYF.

J is TRBJ2-1 and V is TRBV6-5, with 8 positions matching TRBD2. CDR1 MNHEY and CDR2 SVGAGI come from the germline V gene. V trimming: 4 bases; J trimming: 4 bases; junction bases outside the gene matches: 9. CDR3 size: 16 residues. As DNA, the CDR3 is TGTGCCAGCAGTTCCCAACGGCTAGCGGGTTACAATGAGCAGTTCTTC. It codes for CASSSQRLAGYNEQFF.

The gene calls are TRBV5-4 and TRBJ2-1, with a tentative D call TRBD1 (5 bases). The V gene lost 0 bases and the J gene lost 9 bases, with 22 bases spanning the gap. The CDR3 runs 17 residues. Germline CDR1 reads SGHNT; CDR2 reads YYREEE (reference sequence). The DNA for the CDR3 is TGTGCCAGCAGCTTGGACGCTACAGGTGAGCTCTCGCGTGAGCAGTTCTTC. This encodes CASSLDATGELSREQFF.

The V gene is TRBV6-5, the J gene TRBJ1-5; D ambiguous. Trimming took 0 bases from V and 3 from J, leaving 6 bases between them. The CDR3 totals 14 residues. CDR1 MNHEY and CDR2 SVGAGI come from the germline V gene. As DNA, the CDR3 is TGTGCCAGCAGTTACTCAGCTTTCAATCAGCCCCAGCATTTT. This encodes CASSYSAFNQPQHF.

V usage is TRBV4-3 and J usage is TRBJ2-1; 9 nucleotides match TRBD2. Germline V gives CDR1 LGHNA, CDR2 YSLEER. Trimming at V came to 0 bases and at J to 6 bases, leaving 12 bases not matched to a gene. The CDR3 covers 18 residues. CDR3 sequence: CASSQDPIIAGEANEQFF. As DNA, the CDR3 is TGCGCCAGCAGCCAAGATCCCATAATAGCGGGAGAGGCCAATGAGCAGTTCTTC.

The J gene is TRBJ2-5, the V gene TRBV27; 7 positions match TRBD1. J lost 5 bases, V lost 5 bases, and 14 bases had no gene match. The germline CDR1 and CDR2 sequences are MNHEY and SMNVEV (reference sequence). The CDR3 is 16 residues long. CDR3 in amino acids: CASSPTSPPGQETQYF. The DNA for the CDR3 is TGTGCCAGCAGTCCCACCTCTCCACCGGGACAGGAGACCCAGTACTTC.

CDR3 residues: CASGAGTASEKLFF. The CDR3 region has the DNA TGTGCTAGTGGGGCCGGGACAGCAAGTGAAAAACTGTTTTTT. This chain joins TRBV12-5 and TRBJ1-4; 7 nucleotides line up with TRBD1. Germline assignment: CDR1 LGHNT and CDR2 FRNRAP. The CDR3 is 14 residues long. With 6 bases clipped from V and 7 bases from J, the junction kept 8 bases outside the gene matches.

The gene calls are TRBV6-4 and TRBJ2-3; TRBD2 agrees at 7 bases. The germline CDR1 and CDR2 sequences are MRHNA and SNTAGT. Trimming at V came to 5 bases and at J to 2 bases, leaving 7 bases not matched to a gene. The CDR3 loop spans 15 amino acids. This CDR3 is CASSQRGGLTDTQYF. As DNA, the CDR3 is TGTGCCAGCAGTCAGCGGGGCGGACTCACAGATACGCAGTATTTT.

The genes are TRBV15 and TRBJ1-4; a weak D match, TRBD1 (5 bases). V dropped 0 bases and J dropped 8 bases, with 10 bases sitting between them. This CDR3 comprises 14 residues. Germline CDR1 LNHNV, CDR2 YYDKDF (reference sequence). CDR3 region: CATSRDRVGEKLFF. CDR3 in DNA: TGTGCCACCAGCAGAGACAGGGTTGGGGAAAAACTGTTTTTT.

This sequence joins TRBV6-6 and TRBJ1-2; 9 bases are shared with TRBD1. Per germline, CDR1 MNHNY and CDR2 SVGAGI (reference sequence). This CDR3 comprises 14 residues. Trimming at V came to 6 bases and at J to 4 bases, leaving 6 bases not matched to a gene. The CDR3 DNA reads as TGTGCCAGCAGACAGGGGGCAGGAATCTATGGCTACACCTTC. Its translation: CASRQGAGIYGYTF.